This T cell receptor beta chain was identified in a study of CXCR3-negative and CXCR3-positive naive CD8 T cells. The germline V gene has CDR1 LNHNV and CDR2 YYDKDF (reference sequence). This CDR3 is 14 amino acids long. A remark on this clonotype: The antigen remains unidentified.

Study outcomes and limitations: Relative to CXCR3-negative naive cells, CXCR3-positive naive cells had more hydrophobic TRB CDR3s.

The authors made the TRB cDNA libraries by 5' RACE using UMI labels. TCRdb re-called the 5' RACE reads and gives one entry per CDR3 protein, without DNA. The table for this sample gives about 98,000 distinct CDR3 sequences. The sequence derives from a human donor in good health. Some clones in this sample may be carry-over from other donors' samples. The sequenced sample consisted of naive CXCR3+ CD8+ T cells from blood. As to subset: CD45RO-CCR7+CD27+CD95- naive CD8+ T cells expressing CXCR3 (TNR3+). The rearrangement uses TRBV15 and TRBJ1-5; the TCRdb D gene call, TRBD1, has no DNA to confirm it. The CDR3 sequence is CATSRDRGNQPQHF.